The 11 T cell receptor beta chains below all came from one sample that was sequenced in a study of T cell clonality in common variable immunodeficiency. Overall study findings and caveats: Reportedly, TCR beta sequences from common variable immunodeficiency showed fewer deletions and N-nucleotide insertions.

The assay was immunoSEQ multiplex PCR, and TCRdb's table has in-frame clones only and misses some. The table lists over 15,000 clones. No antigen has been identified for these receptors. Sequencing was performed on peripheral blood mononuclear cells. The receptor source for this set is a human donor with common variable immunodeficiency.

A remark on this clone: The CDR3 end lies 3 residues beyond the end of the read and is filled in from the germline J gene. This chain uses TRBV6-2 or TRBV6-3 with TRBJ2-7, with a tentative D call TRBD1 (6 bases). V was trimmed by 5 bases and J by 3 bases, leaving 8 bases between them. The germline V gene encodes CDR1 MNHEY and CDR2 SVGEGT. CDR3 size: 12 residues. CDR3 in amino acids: CASSPGDYEQYF. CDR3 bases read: TGTGCCAGCAGTCCAGGGGACTACGAG.

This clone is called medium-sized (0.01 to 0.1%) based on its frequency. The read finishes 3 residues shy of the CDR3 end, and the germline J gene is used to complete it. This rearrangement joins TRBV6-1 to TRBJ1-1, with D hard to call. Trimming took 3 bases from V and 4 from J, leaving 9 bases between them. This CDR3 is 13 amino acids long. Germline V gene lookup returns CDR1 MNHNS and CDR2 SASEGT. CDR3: CASSEYEGTEAFF. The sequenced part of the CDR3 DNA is TGTGCCAGCAGTGAGTATGAGGGCACTGAA.

The sequenced CDR3 bases are TGTGCCAGCAGTGAAGGGCCGGGGCAGGGGGATTCACCC. As protein: CASSEGPGQGDSP. The entire CDR3 sequence reads CASSEGPGQGDSPLHF. The rearrangement links TRBV6-1 to TRBJ1-6; 7 bases fit TRBD1. The CDR3 end is not reached by the read, which stops 3 residues before it; the germline J gene fills it in. V lost 1 base, J lost 8 bases, and 8 bases stayed unmatched. This CDR3 spans 16 amino acids. The germline gives CDR1 MNHNS, CDR2 SASEGT.

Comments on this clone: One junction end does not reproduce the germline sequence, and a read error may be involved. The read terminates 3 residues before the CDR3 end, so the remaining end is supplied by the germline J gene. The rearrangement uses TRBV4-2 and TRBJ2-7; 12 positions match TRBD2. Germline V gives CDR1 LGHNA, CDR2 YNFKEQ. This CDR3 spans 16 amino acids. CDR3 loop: CASSQDRTSGKLEQYF. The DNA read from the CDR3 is TGCGCCAGCAGCCAAGATCGGACTAGCGGGAAACTCGAG.

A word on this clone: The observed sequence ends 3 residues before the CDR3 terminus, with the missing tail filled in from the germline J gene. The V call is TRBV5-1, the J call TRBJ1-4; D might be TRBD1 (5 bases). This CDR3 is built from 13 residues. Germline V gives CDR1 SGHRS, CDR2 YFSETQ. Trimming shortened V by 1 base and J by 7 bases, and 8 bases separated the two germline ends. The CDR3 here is CASSLQGGEKLFF. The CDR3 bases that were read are TGCGCCAGCAGCTTGCAGGGTGGTGAAAAA.

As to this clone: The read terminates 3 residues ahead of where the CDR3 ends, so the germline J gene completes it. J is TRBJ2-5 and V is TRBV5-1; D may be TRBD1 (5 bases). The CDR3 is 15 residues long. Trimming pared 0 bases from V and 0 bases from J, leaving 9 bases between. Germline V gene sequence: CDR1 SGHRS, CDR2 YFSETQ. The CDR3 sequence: CASSLGQQYQETQYF. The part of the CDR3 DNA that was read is TGCGCCAGCAGCTTGGGACAGCAGTACCAAGAGACC.

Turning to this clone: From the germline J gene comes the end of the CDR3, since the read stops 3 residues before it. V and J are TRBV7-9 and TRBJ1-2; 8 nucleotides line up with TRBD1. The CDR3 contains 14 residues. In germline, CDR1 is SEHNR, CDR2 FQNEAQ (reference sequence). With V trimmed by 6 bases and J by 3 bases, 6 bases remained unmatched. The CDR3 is CASSLDRAHYGYTF. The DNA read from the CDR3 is TGTGCCAGCAGTCTGGACAGGGCTCACTATGGC.

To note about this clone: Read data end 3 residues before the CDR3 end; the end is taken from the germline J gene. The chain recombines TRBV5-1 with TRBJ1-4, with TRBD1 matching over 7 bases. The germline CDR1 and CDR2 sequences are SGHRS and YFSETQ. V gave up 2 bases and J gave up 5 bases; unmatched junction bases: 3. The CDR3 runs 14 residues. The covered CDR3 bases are TGCGCCAGCAGCTTAGGGGGCTGGAATGAAAAA. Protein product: CASSLGGWNEK. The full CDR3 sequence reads CASSLGGWNEKLFF.

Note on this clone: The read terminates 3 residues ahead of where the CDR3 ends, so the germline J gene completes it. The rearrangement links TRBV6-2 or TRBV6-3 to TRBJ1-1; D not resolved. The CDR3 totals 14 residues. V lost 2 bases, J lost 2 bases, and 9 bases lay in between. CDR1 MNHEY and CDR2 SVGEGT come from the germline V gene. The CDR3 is CASSYTVENTEAFF. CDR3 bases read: TGTGCCAGCAGTTACACGGTAGAAAACACTGAA.

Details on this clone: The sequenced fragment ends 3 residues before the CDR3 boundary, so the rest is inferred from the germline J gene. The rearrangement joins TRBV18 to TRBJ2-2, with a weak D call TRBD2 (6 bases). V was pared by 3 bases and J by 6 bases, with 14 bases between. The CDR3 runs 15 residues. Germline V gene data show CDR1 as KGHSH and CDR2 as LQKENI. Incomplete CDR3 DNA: TGTGCCAGCTCACCGGCGGGGTTCGTGGCCGGGGAG. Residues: CASSPAGFVAGE. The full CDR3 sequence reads CASSPAGFVAGELFF.

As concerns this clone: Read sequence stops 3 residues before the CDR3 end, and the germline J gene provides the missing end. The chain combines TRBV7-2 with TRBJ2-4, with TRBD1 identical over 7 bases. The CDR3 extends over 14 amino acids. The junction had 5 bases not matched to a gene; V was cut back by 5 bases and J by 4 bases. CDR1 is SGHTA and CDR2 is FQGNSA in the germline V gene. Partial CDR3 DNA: TGTGCCAGCAGCCGGGACAGTATTAAAAACATT. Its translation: CASSRDSIKNI. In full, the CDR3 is CASSRDSIKNIQYF.